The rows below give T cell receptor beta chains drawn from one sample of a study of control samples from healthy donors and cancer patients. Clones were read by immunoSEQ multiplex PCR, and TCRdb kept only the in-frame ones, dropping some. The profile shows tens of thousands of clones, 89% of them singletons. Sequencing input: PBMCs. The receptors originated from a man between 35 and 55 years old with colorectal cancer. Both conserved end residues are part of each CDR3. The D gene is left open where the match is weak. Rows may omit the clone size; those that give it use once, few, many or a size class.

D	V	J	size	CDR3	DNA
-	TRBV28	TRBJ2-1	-	CASSLWGRRNNEQFF	TGTGCCAGCAGTTTATGGGGCAGGCGAAACAATGAGCAGTTCTTC
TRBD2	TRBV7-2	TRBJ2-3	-	CASSPLAALRDTQYF	TGTGCCAGCAGCCCACTAGCGGCGCTCCGGGATACGCAGTATTTT
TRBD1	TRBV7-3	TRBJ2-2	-	CASSPQRTQGAGELFF	TGTGCCAGCAGCCCACAGCGCACCCAGGGGGCCGGGGAGCTGTTTTTT
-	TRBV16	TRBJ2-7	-	CASSLPTGLKQYF	TGTGCCAGCAGCCTGCCCACAGGGTTGAAGCAGTACTTC
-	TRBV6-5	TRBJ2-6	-	CASSYPGVNVLTF	TGTGCCAGCAGTTACCCTGGGGTCAACGTCCTGACTTTC
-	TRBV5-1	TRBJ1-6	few	CASSLNRDSPLHF	TGCGCCAGCAGCTTAAACAGGGATTCACCCCTCCACTTT
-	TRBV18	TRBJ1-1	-	CASSANNPLQNTEAFF	TGTGCCAGCTCGGCGAACAATCCCCTTCAGAACACTGAAGCTTTCTTT
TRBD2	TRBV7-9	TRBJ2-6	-	CASSRGGLAGPKGTF	TGTGCCAGCAGCCGCGGCGGACTAGCGGGACCCAAAGGCACTTTC
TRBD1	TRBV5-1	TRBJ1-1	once	CASSWGQLNTEAFF	TGCGCCAGCAGCTGGGGACAGTTAAACACTGAAGCTTTCTTT
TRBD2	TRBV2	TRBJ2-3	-	CASSGAGGTDTQYF	TGTGCCAGCAGTGGGGCGGGAGGCACAGATACGCAGTATTTT
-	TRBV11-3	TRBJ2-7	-	CASSLTYEQYF	TGTGCCAGCAGCTTAACCTACGAGCAGTACTTC
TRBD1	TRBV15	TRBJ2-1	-	CATSIDRGYNEQFF	TGTGCCACCAGCATTGACAGGGGATACAATGAGCAGTTCTTC
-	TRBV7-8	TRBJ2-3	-	CASSVQRRTDTQYF	TGTGCCAGCTCGGTTCAGCGTAGAACAGATACGCAGTATTTT
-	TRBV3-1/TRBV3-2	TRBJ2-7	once	CASSLDPPGKQYF	TGTGCCAGCAGCCTAGACCCTCCCGGAAAGCAGTACTTC
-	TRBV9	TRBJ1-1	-	CASSVEGTEYTEAFF	TGTGCCAGCAGCGTAGAAGGCACAGAGTACACTGAAGCTTTCTTT
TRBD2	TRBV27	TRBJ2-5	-	CASRPASGSQETQYF	TGTGCCAGCAGGCCCGCTAGCGGGTCTCAAGAGACCCAGTACTTC
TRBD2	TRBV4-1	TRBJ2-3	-	CASRVAGDMTDTQYF	TGCGCCAGCAGGGTAGCGGGAGATATGACAGATACGCAGTATTTT
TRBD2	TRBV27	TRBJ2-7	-	CASSPGGPYEQYF	TGTGCCAGCAGTCCGGGAGGTCCCTACGAGCAGTACTTC
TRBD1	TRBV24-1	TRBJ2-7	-	CATSDLPTPGQVLEQYF	TGTGCCACCAGTGACCTACCGACTCCGGGACAGGTCCTCGAGCAGTACTTC
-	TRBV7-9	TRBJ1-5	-	CASTNGAGRTQPQHF	TGTGCCAGCACTAACGGGGCAGGCCGAACTCAGCCCCAGCATTTT
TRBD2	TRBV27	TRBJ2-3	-	CATRTSPNTDTQYF	TGTGCCACCAGGACTAGCCCTAACACAGATACGCAGTATTTT
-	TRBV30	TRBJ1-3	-	CAWTVLSGNTIYF	TGTGCCTGGACAGTTTTGTCTGGAAACACCATATATTTT
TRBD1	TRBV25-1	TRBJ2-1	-	CASRRRGTGLFF	TGTGCCAGCAGGAGGAGGGGGACAGGGCTGTTCTTC
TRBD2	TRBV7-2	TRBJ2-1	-	CASSFSGGLVGYNEQFF	TGTGCCAGCAGCTTTAGCGGGGGTTTAGTGGGCTACAATGAGCAGTTCTTC
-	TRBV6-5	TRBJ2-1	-	CASSYYGTVYNEQFF	TGTGCCAGCAGTTATTACGGGACGGTGTACAATGAGCAGTTCTTC
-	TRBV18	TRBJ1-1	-	CASSPGRAGMFTEAFF	TGTGCCAGCTCACCCGGGCGGGCGGGAATGTTCACTGAAGCTTTCTTT
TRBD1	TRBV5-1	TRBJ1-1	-	CASSLHGTGATEAFF	TGCGCCAGCAGCTTGCACGGGACAGGGGCCACTGAAGCTTTCTTT
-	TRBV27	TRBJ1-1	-	CASSRLGVAEAFF	TGTGCCAGCAGCCGCTTGGGTGTAGCTGAAGCTTTCTTT
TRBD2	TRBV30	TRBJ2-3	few	CAWSVFGTSGSADTQYF	TGTGCCTGGAGTGTCTTTGGGACTAGCGGGAGCGCAGATACGCAGTATTTT
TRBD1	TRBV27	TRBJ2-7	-	CASSLQTGGPFEQYF	TGTGCCAGCAGTCTTCAGACAGGGGGCCCCTTTGAGCAGTACTTC
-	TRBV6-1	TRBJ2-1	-	CASSETALRDEQFF	TGTGCCAGCAGTGAAACCGCCTTAAGGGATGAGCAGTTCTTC
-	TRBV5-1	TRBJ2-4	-	CASSLEFGGRLAKNIQYF	TGCGCCAGCAGCTTGGAATTTGGGGGAAGGCTAGCCAAAAACATTCAGTACTTC
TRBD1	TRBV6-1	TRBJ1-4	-	CASSEAGGTGSNEKLFF	TGTGCCAGCAGTGAAGCTGGTGGGACAGGCTCAAATGAAAAACTGTTTTTT
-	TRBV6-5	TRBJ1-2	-	CASSYNSIMIYYGYTF	TGTGCCAGCAGTTACAATTCGATAATGATCTACTATGGCTACACCTTC
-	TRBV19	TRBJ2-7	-	CASSIRGYEQYF	TGTGCCAGTAGTATAAGGGGCTACGAGCAGTACTTC
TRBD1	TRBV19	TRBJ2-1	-	CASSIGYRDREMLF	TGTGCCAGTAGTATAGGATACAGGGACAGGGAGATGCTCTTC
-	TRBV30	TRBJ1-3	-	CAWGISGNTIYF	TGTGCCTGGGGGATTTCTGGAAACACCATATATTTT
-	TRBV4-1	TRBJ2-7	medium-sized	CASSQSAQPNSYEQYF	TGCGCCAGCAGCCAAAGCGCACAGCCTAACTCCTACGAGCAGTACTTC
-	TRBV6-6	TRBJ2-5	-	CASSYEGTPLQETQYF	TGTGCCAGCAGTTACGAAGGGACCCCGCTCCAAGAGACCCAGTACTTC
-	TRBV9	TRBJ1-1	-	CASSGTDGMNTEAFF	TGTGCCAGCAGCGGAACGGACGGTATGAACACTGAAGCTTTCTTT
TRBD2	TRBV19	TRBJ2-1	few	CASSSLAGDYNEQFF	TGTGCCAGCTCCTCTTTAGCGGGAGACTACAATGAGCAGTTCTTC
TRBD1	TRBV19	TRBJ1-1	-	CASSYRGRMNTEAFF	TGTGCCAGTAGCTATAGGGGGCGAATGAACACTGAAGCTTTCTTT
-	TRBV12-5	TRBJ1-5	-	CASGHGAGGNQPQHF	TGTGCTAGTGGACACGGGGCGGGGGGCAATCAGCCCCAGCATTTT
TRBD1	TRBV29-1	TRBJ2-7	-	CSVEDRGQYEQYF	TGCAGCGTTGAAGACAGGGGGCAATACGAGCAGTACTTC
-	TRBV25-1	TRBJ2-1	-	CASSASSYNEQFF	TGTGCCAGCAGTGCAAGCTCCTACAATGAGCAGTTCTTC
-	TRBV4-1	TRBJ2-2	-	CASSQEHRGNTGELFF	TGCGCCAGCAGCCAGGAACACCGGGGAAACACCGGGGAGCTGTTTTTT
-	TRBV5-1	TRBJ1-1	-	CASRHSDTEAFF	TGCGCCAGCAGGCACTCGGACACTGAAGCTTTCTTT